Below, 15 T cell receptor beta chains from the same sample are listed, as sequenced in a study of immune heterogeneity within non-small cell lung tumors. Multiplex PCR was performed with 32 V and 13 J primers, and it amplified TCR beta CDR3. TCRdb re-analysed the multiplex PCR reads in MiXCR, keeping a single row per CDR3 protein. The repertoire holds roughly 20,000 distinct CDR3 sequences, around 28% seen once, with roughly 4.5% in the top ten. The starting template was genomic DNA from bulk tumor, roughly 610 ng per sample. Biopsies that were spaced far apart were taken, several per primary tumor, during surgery. Patients underwent curative surgery for non-small cell lung cancer (untreated and newly diagnosed). Source material: lung tumor tissue. The origin of the receptors is a man aged 35-49 years with non-small cell lung cancer.

The genes are TRBV7-6 and TRBJ2-5; 9 bases agree with TRBD2. Germline V gene lookup returns CDR1 SGHVS and CDR2 FNYEAQ. With 5 bases clipped from V and 5 bases from J, the junction kept 9 bases outside the gene matches. The CDR3 runs to 15 residues. In DNA, the CDR3 is TGTGCCAGCAGCGTCCGGACTAGCGCCAGGGAGACCCAGTACTTC. Translating it yields CASSVRTSARETQYF.

Worth noting for this clonotype: A much larger clone differs by one base, so this may be a read error. V usage is TRBV6-2 or TRBV6-3 and J usage is TRBJ1-6; the D is unclear. The CDR3 has 15 residues. Trimming stripped 6 bases from V and 1 base from J, with 10 bases between. CDR1 is MNHEY and CDR2 is SVGEGT in the germline V gene. CDR3 loop: CASRTQRSYNSPLHF. For the CDR3, the DNA is TGTGCCAGCAGGACACAAAGATCCTATAATTCACCCCTCCACTTT.

Points on this clonotype: A read error may explain this, as a much larger clone is one base away. This sequence joins TRBV7-2 and TRBJ1-2; D gene unclear. The V and J ends lost 8 bases and 0 bases respectively, with 10 bases between them. Per the germline V gene, CDR1 is SGHTA and CDR2 is FQGNSA. There are 13 residues in the CDR3. The CDR3 bases are TGTGCCAGCGGCCCGGACGCTAACTATGGCTACACCTTC. This gives the protein CASGPDANYGYTF.

About this clonotype itself: One junction end disagrees with the germline gene, perhaps due to a read error. CDR3 residues: CASSYSRGDTKYF. The CDR3 coding sequence is TGTGCCAGCAGTTACTCTCGGGGAGATACGAAGTATTTT. The chain employs TRBV6-2 or TRBV6-3 and TRBJ2-3; D possibly corresponds to TRBD2 (5 bases). Germline values: CDR1 MNHEY, CDR2 SVGEGT. The CDR3 runs 13 residues.

The sample holds many counts of this clonotype. The V gene is TRBV29-1, the J gene TRBJ2-7; D is unresolved. The germline CDR1 and CDR2 sequences are SQVTM and ANQGSEA. The CDR3 runs to 12 residues. Trimming left V 7 bases short and J 1 base short, with 11 bases between. CDR3 loop: CSAQRTSYEQYF. CDR3 coding DNA: TGCAGCGCCCAAAGGACGTCCTACGAGCAGTACTTC.

The J gene is TRBJ2-1, the V gene TRBV5-1; possibly TRBD1 or TRBD2 for D (5 bases each). CDR1 SGHRS and CDR2 YFSETQ come from the germline V gene. The CDR3 is 16 amino acids. V lost 3 bases and J 1 base, leaving 14 bases between the germline ends. The CDR3 sequence: CASSWPGTESYNEQFF. Here the CDR3 DNA reads TGCGCCAGCAGCTGGCCCGGGACGGAATCCTACAATGAGCAGTTCTTC.

This clonotype was recorded many times. J is TRBJ1-5 and V is TRBV12-3 or TRBV12-4; possibly TRBD1 for D (6 bases). The length of the CDR3 is 17 residues. The V end was cut by 3 bases, the J end by 4 bases, with 19 bases between. For the CDR3, the DNA is TGTGCCAGCAGTTTTTCGACAGGTCCTCCGGTGAATCAGCCCCAGCATTTT. Residues: CASSFSTGPPVNQPQHF.

This clonotype was picked up a small number of times. This rearrangement joins TRBV29-1 to TRBJ2-7; 10 bases map to TRBD2. The junction had 2 bases not matched to a gene; V was cut back by 4 bases and J by 2 bases. Germline V lookup: CDR1 SQVTM, CDR2 ANQGSEA. The length of the CDR3 is 13 residues. The CDR3 is CSVGLAGAYEQYF. The DNA of the CDR3 is TGCAGCGTTGGGCTAGCGGGGGCCTACGAGCAGTACTTC.

This clonotype was seen a few times. The rearrangement uses TRBV20-1 and TRBJ2-3; no clear D. Germline V gives CDR1 DFQATT, CDR2 SNEGSKA (reference sequence). Between the trimmed V and J ends, which lost 0 bases and 0 bases, there was a span of 10 bases. CDR3 length: 15 residues. CDR3 nucleotides: TGCAGTGCTAGAGAACCTAGTGGAAGCACAGATACGCAGTATTTT. Protein sequence: CSAREPSGSTDTQYF.

Only a few counts were recorded for this clonotype. Mismatch with germline at one junction end may stem from a read error. The chain couples TRBV5-1 to TRBJ1-2, with 7 nucleotides matching TRBD1. CDR1 is SGHRS, CDR2 YFSETQ, per germline. This CDR3 contains 13 residues. Here the CDR3 DNA reads TGCTCCAGCAGTCAAGGGGGCACCTATGGCTACACCTTC. Translation gives CSSSQGGTYGYTF.

This clonotype was picked up many times. This rearrangement joins TRBV20-1 to TRBJ2-3, with 9 bases aligning to TRBD2. Germline CDR1 is DFQATT and CDR2 is SNEGSKA (reference sequence). The V segment lost 6 bases and the J segment 4 bases; nucleotides outside the gene matches: 8. This CDR3 is 14 amino acids long. CDR3 amino acids: CSAHVAGDADTQYF. CDR3 nucleotides: TGCAGTGCCCACGTAGCGGGAGACGCAGATACGCAGTATTTT.

This clonotype has ten or more counts. V usage is TRBV12-3 or TRBV12-4 and J usage is TRBJ1-1; no firm D call. Trimming removed 6 bases at V and 2 bases at J, with 16 bases between. The CDR3 length is 15 residues. CDR3 coding DNA: TGTGCCAGCAGGCCCACCGGACGGCATAACACTGAAGCTTTCTTT. It translates to CASRPTGRHNTEAFF.

Concerning this clonotype: With a much larger clone just one base away, this may be a read error. The V call is TRBV7-9, the J call TRBJ2-7; D is uncertain. Germline V lookup: CDR1 SEHNR, CDR2 FQNEAQ (reference sequence). The ends were cut back, 5 bases at V and 5 bases at J, with 13 bases in the middle. CDR3 size: 13 residues. Written as DNA, the CDR3 is TGTGCCAGCAGCAAGTCCCTCGGCGACGAGCAGTACTTC. Translating it yields CASSKSLGDEQYF.

This clonotype was detected ten times or more. The rearrangement links TRBV6-2 or TRBV6-3 to TRBJ1-2, with D hard to call. Deletions cut 0 bases from V and 8 bases from J, with 10 bases between. There are 13 residues in the CDR3. Germline assignment: CDR1 MNHEY and CDR2 SVGEGT. The CDR3 coding sequence is TGTGCCAGCAGTTACTCGGAGGAGCGGGGCTACACCTTC. It codes for CASSYSEERGYTF.

The chain has TRBV18 and TRBJ2-7; the D is unclear. This CDR3 is built from 13 residues. V lost 3 bases to trimming and J lost 3 bases, with 9 bases between them. The V gene's germline CDR1 is KGHSH and CDR2 LQKENI. In nucleotides, the CDR3 is TGTGCCAGCTCACCCTCGCAGCGCTACGAGCAGTACTTC. Amino acid sequence: CASSPSQRYEQYF.